This T cell receptor (beta chain) was observed in a study of cytomegalovirus exposure and HLA in healthy donors. Note on this clone: Its matching antigen is unknown. In the same sample, other DNA sequences code for this CDR3.

The PCR employed 60 Vbeta primers together with 13 Jbeta primers. How the authors handled the data: In a later analysis, around 10 million of 75 million to 85 million unique beta chains occurred in at least two donors. Profiled with immunoSEQ multiplex PCR; TCRdb holds only in-frame clones, not every one. That table gives V, J and clone size, and the DNA gave D and trimming. This table holds some 180,000 clones, more than 65% found once. The CDR3 is made up of 13 amino acids. V was cut by 1 base and J by 2 bases, with 3 bases left in between. The germline V gene encodes CDR1 LNHDA and CDR2 SQIVND (reference sequence). Whole-study findings and limits: V- and J-gene trimming of TCR beta was linked (in a later analysis) to a missense DCLRE1C variant.

This sequence joins TRBV19 and TRBJ1-5; D unclear. The sample comprised PBMCs. This clonotype was sampled from a woman younger than 45 in good health and CMV-seronegative. CDR3 protein: CASSIVGNQPQHF. The DNA for the CDR3 is TGTGCCAGTAGTATAGTCGGCAATCAGCCCCAGCATTTT.